The 17 T cell receptor beta chains below come from one sample, sequenced in a study of blood T cell repertoires in COVID-19. Method: immunoSEQ multiplex PCR; TCRdb's copy keeps in-frame clones and lacks some. The table records approximately 200,000 clones, approximately 94% of them present only once. The specimen was peripheral blood. These receptor sequences come from a man under 40 with COVID-19, enrolled during active disease.

This chain links TRBV6-5 with TRBJ1-3; 8 nucleotides agree with TRBD1. Germline assignment: CDR1 MNHEY and CDR2 SVGAGI. This CDR3 is 15 amino acids long. V trimming: 6 bases; J trimming: 1 base; junction bases outside the gene matches: 5. In DNA, the CDR3 is TGTGCCAGCAGGAAGCAGGGGGCTTCTGGAAACACCATATATTTT. Protein: CASRKQGASGNTIYF.

This clone was detected only once. The junction and the germline gene differ at one end; a read error may be behind it. This chain joins TRBV11-2 and TRBJ2-5, with D uncertain. The CDR3 has 13 amino acids. Germline lookup yields CDR1 SGHAT and CDR2 FQNNGV. CDR3 sequence: CASSLDLQEAQYF. CDR3 nucleotides: TGTGCCAGCAGCTTAGACCTACAAGAGGCCCAGTACTTC.

The chain recombines TRBV5-1 with TRBJ2-2; TRBD1 aligns across 7 bases. Germline trimming cut 5 bases from V and 0 bases from J; bases unmatched to any gene: 7. CDR1 SGHRS and CDR2 YFSETQ come from the germline V gene. This CDR3 region has 16 residues. CDR3 in DNA: TGCGCCAGCAGAAAGACAGGGACGGCGAACACCGGGGAGCTGTTTTTT. It specifies CASRKTGTANTGELFF.

The chain employs TRBV11-2 and TRBJ2-7; TRBD2 might be the D (5 bases). V gave up 5 bases and J gave up 2 bases, with 16 bases separating them. The germline V gene has CDR1 SGHAT and CDR2 FQNNGV. The CDR3 sequence is 15 residues long. The CDR3 nucleotides read TGTGCCAGCAGCCTCGGCGGCCGGGGAGCCTACGAGCAGTACTTC. It is translated as CASSLGGRGAYEQYF.

The J gene is TRBJ2-5, the V gene TRBV27; 9 nucleotides agree with TRBD2. CDR3 length: 16 amino acids. Germline V CDR1 and CDR2: MNHEY, SMNVEV (reference sequence). The V and J ends lost 5 bases and 1 base, in that order; junction bases with no gene match: 8. CDR3 amino acids: CASSPLAGAGQETQYF. CDR3 coding DNA: TGTGCCAGCAGTCCGTTAGCGGGAGCGGGCCAAGAGACCCAGTACTTC.

The gene calls are TRBV5-4 and TRBJ2-2; possibly TRBD1 for D (5 bases). CDR3 length: 16 residues. V lost 4 bases, J lost 0 bases, and 13 bases lay in between. Looked up from germline, CDR1 is SGHNT and CDR2 is YYREEE (reference sequence). As DNA, the CDR3 is TGTGCCAGCAGCCGAAATGGGGCTTCGAACACCGGGGAGCTGTTTTTT. Translation: CASSRNGASNTGELFF. Complete variable domain (other parts from reference TRBV5-4 and TRBJ2-2): ETGVTQSPTHLIKTRGQQVTLRCSSQSGHNTVSWYQQALGQGPQFIFQYYREEENGRGNFPPRFSGLQFPNYSSELNVNALELDDSALYLCASSRNGASNTGELFFGEGSRLTVL.

The chain carries TRBV9 and TRBJ1-2; D gene uncertain. V was clipped by 0 bases and J by 2 bases, with 14 bases between them. The CDR3 is 16 residues long. Per germline, CDR1 SGDLS and CDR2 YYNGEE. The CDR3 is CASSVDGGRLNYGYTF. The DNA of the CDR3 is TGTGCCAGCAGCGTAGACGGAGGGCGCCTAAACTATGGCTACACCTTC. The full variable domain, completed using reference TRBV9 and TRBJ1-2, is DSGVTQTPKHLITATGQRVTLRCSPRSGDLSVYWYQQSLDQGLQFLIQYYNGEERAKGNILERFSAQQFPDLHSELNLSSLELGDSALYFCASSVDGGRLNYGYTFGSGTRLTVV.

This rearrangement joins TRBV5-4 to TRBJ2-2; D ambiguous. The CDR3 consists of 15 residues. With 0 bases removed from V and 0 bases from J, the gap between germline ends came to 6 bases. Germline V gene sequence: CDR1 SGHNT, CDR2 YYREEE (reference sequence). This chain's CDR3 is CASSLVSSNTGELFF. The CDR3 DNA is TGTGCCAGCAGCTTGGTGTCATCGAACACCGGGGAGCTGTTTTTT.

This sequence joins TRBV7-9 and TRBJ2-1; TRBD2 aligns across 8 bases. This CDR3 is 16 amino acids long. The V and J ends lost 0 bases and 3 bases, in that order; junction bases with no gene match: 4. Germline assignment: CDR1 SEHNR and CDR2 FQNEAQ (reference sequence). As DNA, the CDR3 is TGTGCCAGCAGCTTAGCGGGGCGGGGGGACTACAATGAGCAGTTCTTC. This translates into CASSLAGRGDYNEQFF.

A single count supports this clone. The gene calls are TRBV10-1 and TRBJ1-1; no clear D gene. Germline CDR1 WNHNN, CDR2 SYGVQD (reference sequence). V was trimmed by 1 base and J by 3 bases, leaving 12 bases between them. This CDR3 is built from 15 residues. The CDR3: CASSEFRGSDTEAFF. Written as DNA, the CDR3 is TGCGCCAGCAGTGAGTTTCGGGGTTCTGACACTGAAGCTTTCTTT.

V usage is TRBV6-6 and J usage is TRBJ1-2, with a possible D match to TRBD1 (5 bases). The CDR3 contains 14 residues. V lost 7 bases to trimming and J lost 2 bases, with 14 bases between them. Germline CDR1 MNHNY, CDR2 SVGAGI (reference sequence). CDR3 amino acids: CASIPGSRNYGYTF. The CDR3 DNA follows: TGTGCCAGCATTCCAGGGTCTCGGAACTATGGCTACACCTTC.

This CDR3 reads CAISRGGNEQFF. The CDR3 DNA follows: TGTGCCATCAGCCGGGGGGGGAATGAGCAGTTCTTC. The chain couples TRBV10-3 to TRBJ2-1, with TRBD2 matching 8 bases. CDR1 is ENHRY, CDR2 SYGVKD, per germline. Trimming cost V 6 bases and J 7 bases; bases outside gene matches: 2. This CDR3 has 12 amino acids.

CDR3 nucleotides: TGCAGTGCTAGTCACAGAGCCCTTTTAGCCAAAAACATTCAGTACTTC. As protein: CSASHRALLAKNIQYF. This chain uses TRBV20-1 with TRBJ2-4, with D uncertain. The CDR3 runs to 16 residues. CDR1 DFQATT and CDR2 SNEGSKA come from the germline V gene (reference sequence). Trimming stripped 3 bases from V and 0 bases from J, with 15 bases between.

The chain links TRBV18 to TRBJ1-4; D is unclear. This CDR3 region has 15 residues. Trimming removed 6 bases at V and 4 bases at J, with 15 bases between. Germline assignment: CDR1 KGHSH and CDR2 LQKENI. CDR3 sequence reads: CASSPLTSGNEKLFF. CDR3 DNA sequence: TGTGCCAGCTCGCCGCTTACTTCGGGTAATGAAAAACTGTTTTTT. Using reference TRBV18 and TRBJ1-4 for the parts outside the CDR3, the full variable domain is NAGVMQNPRHLVRRRGQEARLRCSPMKGHSHVYWYRQLPEEGLKFMVYLQKENIIDESGMPKERFSAEFPKEGPSILRIQQVVRGDSAAYFCASSPLTSGNEKLFFGSGTQLSVL.

The V and J genes are TRBV5-1 and TRBJ1-2; D is possibly TRBD1 (6 bases). The V end lost 1 base, the J end lost 3 bases, and 13 bases lay between the germline ends. In germline, CDR1 is SGHRS, CDR2 YFSETQ. The CDR3 has 15 residues. The DNA for the CDR3 is TGCGCCAGCAGCTTGTTTGGGGGCACGGACTATGGCTACACCTTC. This encodes CASSLFGGTDYGYTF.

The chain recombines TRBV29-1 with TRBJ2-2, with 9 bases identical to TRBD1. The CDR3 sequence is 13 residues long. CDR1 is SQVTM and CDR2 is ANQGSEA in the germline V gene. Germline trimming cut 5 bases from V and 5 bases from J; bases unmatched to any gene: 3. The DNA for the CDR3 is TGCAGCGTTCGCGGACAGGGGACCGGGGAGCTGTTTTTT. This translates into CSVRGQGTGELFF.

The chain combines TRBV5-1 with TRBJ1-6; D unresolved. This CDR3 comprises 16 residues. The ends were cut back, 5 bases at V and 7 bases at J, with 19 bases in the middle. Germline CDR1 is SGHRS and CDR2 is YFSETQ. This CDR3 reads CASRLTWRVENSPLHF. The CDR3 DNA sequence: TGCGCCAGCAGGCTAACTTGGAGAGTCGAGAATTCACCCCTCCACTTT.